These 6 T cell receptor beta chains were sequenced from one sample in a study of blood T cell repertoires in COVID-19. Only in-frame clones appear in the TCRdb table, and some are missing; sequencing was by immunoSEQ multiplex PCR. The table has approximately 350,000 clones, 87% seen once. The sequenced material came from PBMCs or T cells enriched from blood (not recorded which). These receptors all come from a woman in her thirties who had recovered from COVID-19.

V and J are TRBV24-1 and TRBJ2-3; D remains unclear. Germline assignment: CDR1 KGHDR and CDR2 SFDVKD. V lost 6 bases to trimming and J lost 3 bases, with 12 bases between them. The CDR3 covers 14 residues. CDR3 DNA: TGTGCCACCAGTAGTCCCAGTTCGACAGATACGCAGTATTTT. Its protein is CATSSPSSTDTQYF.

V gene TRBV11-2 combines with J gene TRBJ1-2, with 8 bases fitting TRBD1. The V gene end was trimmed by 1 base and the J gene end by 4 bases; junction bases not matched to a gene: 2. This CDR3 has 14 residues. Germline CDR1 SGHAT, CDR2 FQNNGV. CDR3 coding DNA: TGTGCCAGCAGCTTAGGGACAGGGACCTATGGCTACACCTTC. Its translation is CASSLGTGTYGYTF. Full variable domain (remainder filled in from reference TRBV11-2 and TRBJ1-2): EAGVAQSPRYKIIEKRQSVAFWCNPISGHATLYWYQQILGQGPKLLIQFQNNGVVDDSQLPKDRFSAERLKGVDSTLKIQPAKLEDSAVYLCASSLGTGTYGYTFGSGTRLTVV.

The V gene is TRBV24-1, the J gene TRBJ1-3; possibly TRBD1 for D (5 bases). The CDR3 spans 12 residues. CDR1 is KGHDR, CDR2 SFDVKD, per germline. V was clipped by 9 bases and J by 1 base, with 6 bases between them. CDR3 sequence: CATQGSGNTIYF. The CDR3 DNA sequence: TGTGCCACCCAGGGTTCTGGAAACACCATATATTTT.

In its sample, this clone was seen a few times. The genes are TRBV28 and TRBJ1-3; D remains unclear. V shed 7 bases and J shed 0 bases, with 16 bases lying between them. Germline V CDR1 and CDR2: MDHEN, SYDVKM. The length of the CDR3 is 16 residues. The CDR3 protein is CASTPAAGSSGNTIYF. The CDR3 bases are TGTGCCAGCACTCCGGCTGCAGGCAGCTCTGGAAACACCATATATTTT.

The rearrangement uses TRBV9 and TRBJ2-5; TRBD1 matches at 9 bases. The CDR3 is 15 amino acids. Germline CDR1 reads SGDLS; CDR2 reads YYNGEE. Germline trimming cut 0 bases from V and 5 bases from J; bases unmatched to any gene: 5. The CDR3 nucleotides are TGTGCCAGCAGCGTAGGACAGGGGGGTGACGAGACCCAGTACTTC. Protein sequence: CASSVGQGGDETQYF.

The rearrangement joins TRBV5-5 to TRBJ1-4, with D possibly being TRBD1 (5 bases). Germline assignment: CDR1 SGHKS and CDR2 YYEKEE (reference sequence). V lost 5 bases, J lost 4 bases, and 15 bases lay in between. The CDR3 spans 15 residues. CDR3 DNA: TGTGCCAGCAGTCCTGCAGGGTCAGTTAATGAAAAACTGTTTTTT. Protein product: CASSPAGSVNEKLFF.